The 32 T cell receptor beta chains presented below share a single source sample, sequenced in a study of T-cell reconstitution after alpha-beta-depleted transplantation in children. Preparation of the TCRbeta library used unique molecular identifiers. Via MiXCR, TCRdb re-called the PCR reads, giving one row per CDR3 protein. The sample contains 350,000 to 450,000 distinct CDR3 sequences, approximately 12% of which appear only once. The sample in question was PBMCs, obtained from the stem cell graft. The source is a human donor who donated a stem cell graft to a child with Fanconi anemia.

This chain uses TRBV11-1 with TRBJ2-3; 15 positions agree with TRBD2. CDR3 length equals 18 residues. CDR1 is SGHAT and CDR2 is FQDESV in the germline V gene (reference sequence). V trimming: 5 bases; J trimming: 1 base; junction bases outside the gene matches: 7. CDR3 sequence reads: CASSPPGLAGGRTDTQYF. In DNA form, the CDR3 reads TGTGCCAGCAGCCCCCCGGGACTAGCGGGGGGTCGCACAGATACGCAGTATTTT. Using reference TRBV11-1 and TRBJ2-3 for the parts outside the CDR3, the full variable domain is EAEVAQSPRYKITEKSQAVAFWCDPISGHATLYWYRQILGQGPELLVQFQDESVVDDSQLPKDRFSAERLKGVDSTLKIQPAELGDSAMYLCASSPPGLAGGRTDTQYFGPGTRLTVL.

In DNA form, the CDR3 reads TGCAGTGCTAGTTCCCTTTCAGGAGGGGGACACTTT. Residues: CSASSLSGGGHF. The V call is TRBV20-1, the J call TRBJ1-6; weak D call: TRBD1 (6 bases). Germline values: CDR1 DFQATT, CDR2 SNEGSKA (reference sequence). The CDR3 has 12 residues. Trimming pared 3 bases from V and 19 bases from J, leaving 19 bases between.

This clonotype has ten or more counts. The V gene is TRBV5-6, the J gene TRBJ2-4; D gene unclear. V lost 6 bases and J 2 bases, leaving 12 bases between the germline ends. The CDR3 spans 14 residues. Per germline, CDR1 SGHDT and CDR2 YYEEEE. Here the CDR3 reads CASTFLGTKNIQYF. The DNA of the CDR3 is TGTGCCAGCACCTTTTTGGGAACCAAAAACATTCAGTACTTC.

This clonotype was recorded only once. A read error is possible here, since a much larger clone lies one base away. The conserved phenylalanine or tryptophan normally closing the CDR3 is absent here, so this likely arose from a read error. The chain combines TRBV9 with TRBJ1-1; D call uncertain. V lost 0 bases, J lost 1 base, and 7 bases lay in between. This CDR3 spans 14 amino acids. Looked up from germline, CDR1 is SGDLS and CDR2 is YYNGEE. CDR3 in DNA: TGTGCCAGCAGCGTAGGGCCTAGGAACACTGAAGCTTTCTGT. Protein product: CASSVGPRNTEAFC.

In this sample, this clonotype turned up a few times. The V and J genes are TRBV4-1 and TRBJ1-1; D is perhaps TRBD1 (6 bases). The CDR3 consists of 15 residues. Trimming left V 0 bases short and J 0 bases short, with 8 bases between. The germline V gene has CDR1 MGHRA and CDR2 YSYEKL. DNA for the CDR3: TGCGCCAGCAGCCAAGAAAGGGGGATGAACACTGAAGCTTTCTTT. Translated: CASSQERGMNTEAFF.

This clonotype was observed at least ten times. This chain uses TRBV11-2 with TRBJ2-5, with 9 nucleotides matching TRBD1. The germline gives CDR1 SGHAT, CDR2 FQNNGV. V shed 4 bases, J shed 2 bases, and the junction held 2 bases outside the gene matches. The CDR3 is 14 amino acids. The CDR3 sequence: CASSSGTGQETQYF. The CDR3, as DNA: TGTGCCAGCAGCTCCGGGACAGGGCAAGAGACCCAGTACTTC. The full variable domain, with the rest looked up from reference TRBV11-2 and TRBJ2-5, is EAGVAQSPRYKIIEKRQSVAFWCNPISGHATLYWYQQILGQGPKLLIQFQNNGVVDDSQLPKDRFSAERLKGVDSTLKIQPAKLEDSAVYLCASSSGTGQETQYFGPGTRLLVL.

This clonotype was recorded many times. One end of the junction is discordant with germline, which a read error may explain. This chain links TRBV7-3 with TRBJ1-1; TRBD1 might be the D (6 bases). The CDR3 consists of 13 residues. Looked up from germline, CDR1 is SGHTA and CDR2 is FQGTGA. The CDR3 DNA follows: TGCGCCAGCAGCTTACAGGGAGACACTGAAGCTTTCTTT. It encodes CASSLQGDTEAFF.

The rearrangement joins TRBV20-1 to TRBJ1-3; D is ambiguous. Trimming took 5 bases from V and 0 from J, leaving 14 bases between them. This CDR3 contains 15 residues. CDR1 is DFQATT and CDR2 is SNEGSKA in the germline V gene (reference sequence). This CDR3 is CSAGRDPSSGNTIYF. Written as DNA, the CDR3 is TGCAGTGCTGGACGAGACCCGAGCTCTGGAAACACCATATATTTT.

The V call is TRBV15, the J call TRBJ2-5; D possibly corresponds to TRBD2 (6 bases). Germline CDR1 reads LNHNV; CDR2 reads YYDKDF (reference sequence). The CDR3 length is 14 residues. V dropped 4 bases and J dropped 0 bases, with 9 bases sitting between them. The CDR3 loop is CATSIRDYQETQYF. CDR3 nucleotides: TGTGCCACCAGCATCCGGGACTACCAAGAGACCCAGTACTTC.

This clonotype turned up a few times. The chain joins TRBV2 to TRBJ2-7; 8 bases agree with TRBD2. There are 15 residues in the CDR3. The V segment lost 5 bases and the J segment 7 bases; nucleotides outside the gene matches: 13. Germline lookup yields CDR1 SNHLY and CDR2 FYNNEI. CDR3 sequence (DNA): TGTGCCAGCAGTCGGGAGGGGGGAAGTCCTTGGGAGCAGTACGTC. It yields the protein CASSREGGSPWEQYV.

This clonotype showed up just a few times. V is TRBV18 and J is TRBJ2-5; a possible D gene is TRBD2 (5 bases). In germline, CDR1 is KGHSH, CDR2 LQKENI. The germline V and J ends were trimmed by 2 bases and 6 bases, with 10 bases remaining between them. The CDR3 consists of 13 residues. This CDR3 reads CASSPTRRQTQYF. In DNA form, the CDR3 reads TGTGCCAGCTCACCAACCAGGAGGCAGACCCAGTACTTC.

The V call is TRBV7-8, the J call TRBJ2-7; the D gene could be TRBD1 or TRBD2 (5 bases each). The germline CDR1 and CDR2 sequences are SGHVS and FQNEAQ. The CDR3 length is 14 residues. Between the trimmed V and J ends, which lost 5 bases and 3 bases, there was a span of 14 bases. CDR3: CASSADPGSYEQYV. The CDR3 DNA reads TGTGCCAGCAGCGCGGACCCAGGGAGCTACGAGCAGTACGTC.

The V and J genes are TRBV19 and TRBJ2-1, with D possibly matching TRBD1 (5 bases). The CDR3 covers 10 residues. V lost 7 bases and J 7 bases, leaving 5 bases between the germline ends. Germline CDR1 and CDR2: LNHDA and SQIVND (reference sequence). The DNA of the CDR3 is TGTGCCAGTAAGGGGAATGAGCAGTTCTTC. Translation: CASKGNEQFF.

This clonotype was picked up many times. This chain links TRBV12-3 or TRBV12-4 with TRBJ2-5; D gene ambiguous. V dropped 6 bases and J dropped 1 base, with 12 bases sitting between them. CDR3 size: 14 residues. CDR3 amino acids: CASRLSTLQETQYF. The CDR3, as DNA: TGTGCCAGCAGGCTCTCGACCCTCCAAGAGACCCAGTACTTC.

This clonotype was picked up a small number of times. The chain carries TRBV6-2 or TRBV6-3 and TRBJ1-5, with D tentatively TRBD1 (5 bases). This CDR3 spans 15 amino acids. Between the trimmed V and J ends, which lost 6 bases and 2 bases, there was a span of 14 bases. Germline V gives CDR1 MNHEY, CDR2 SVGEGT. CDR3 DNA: TGTGCCAGCAGCCCCGGGACCTGGGGCAATCAGCCCCAGCATTTT. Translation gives CASSPGTWGNQPQHF.

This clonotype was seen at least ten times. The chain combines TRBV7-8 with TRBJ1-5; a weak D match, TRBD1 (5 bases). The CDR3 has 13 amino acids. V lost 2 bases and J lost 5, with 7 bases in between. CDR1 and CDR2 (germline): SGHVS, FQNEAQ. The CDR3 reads CASSLIQDQPQHF. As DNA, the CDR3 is TGTGCCAGCAGCTTAATACAGGATCAGCCCCAGCATTTT.

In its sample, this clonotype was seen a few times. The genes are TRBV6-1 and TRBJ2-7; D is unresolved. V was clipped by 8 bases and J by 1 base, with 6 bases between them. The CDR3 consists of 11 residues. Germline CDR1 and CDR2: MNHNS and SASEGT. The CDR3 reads CASLSSYEQYV. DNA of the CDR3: TGTGCCAGCCTGAGTTCCTACGAGCAGTACGTC.

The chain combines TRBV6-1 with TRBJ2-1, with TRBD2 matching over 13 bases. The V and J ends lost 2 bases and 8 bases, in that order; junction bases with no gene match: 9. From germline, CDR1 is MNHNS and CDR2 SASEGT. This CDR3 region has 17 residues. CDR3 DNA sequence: TGTGCCAGCAGTGAAACCCCGACTAGCGGGGGGTTCTATGAGCAGTTCTTC. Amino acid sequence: CASSETPTSGGFYEQFF.

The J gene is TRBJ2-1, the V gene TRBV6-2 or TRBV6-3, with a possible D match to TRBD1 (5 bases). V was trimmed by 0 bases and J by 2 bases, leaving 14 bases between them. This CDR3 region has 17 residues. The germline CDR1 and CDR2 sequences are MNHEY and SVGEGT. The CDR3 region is CASSYSNSGKTYNEQFF. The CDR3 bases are TGTGCCAGCAGTTACTCGAACTCAGGGAAAACCTACAATGAGCAGTTCTTC.

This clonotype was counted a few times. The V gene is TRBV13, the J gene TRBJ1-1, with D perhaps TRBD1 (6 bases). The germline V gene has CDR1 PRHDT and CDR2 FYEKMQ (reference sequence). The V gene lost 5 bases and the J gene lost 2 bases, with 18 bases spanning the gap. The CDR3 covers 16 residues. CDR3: CASSLYGGTPNTEAFF. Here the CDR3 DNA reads TGTGCCAGCAGCCTCTACGGGGGGACACCAAACACTGAAGCTTTCTTT.

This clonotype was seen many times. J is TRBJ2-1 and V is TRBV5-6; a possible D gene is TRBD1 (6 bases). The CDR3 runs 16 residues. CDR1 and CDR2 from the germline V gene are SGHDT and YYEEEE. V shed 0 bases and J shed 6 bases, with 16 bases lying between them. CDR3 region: CASSLAAGEPLNEQFF. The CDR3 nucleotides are TGTGCCAGCAGCTTGGCGGCAGGGGAACCTCTCAATGAGCAGTTCTTC.

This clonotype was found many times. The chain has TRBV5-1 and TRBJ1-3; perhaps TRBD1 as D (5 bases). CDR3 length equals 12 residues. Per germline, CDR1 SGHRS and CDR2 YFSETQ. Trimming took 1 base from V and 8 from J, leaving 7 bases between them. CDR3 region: CASSLPGDTIYF. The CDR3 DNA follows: TGCGCCAGCAGCTTGCCGGGGGACACCATATATTTT.

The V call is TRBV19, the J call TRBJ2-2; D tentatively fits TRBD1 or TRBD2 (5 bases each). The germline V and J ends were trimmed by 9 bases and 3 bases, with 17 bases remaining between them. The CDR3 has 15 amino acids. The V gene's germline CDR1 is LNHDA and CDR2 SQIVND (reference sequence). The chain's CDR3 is CASSAWRGDTGELFF. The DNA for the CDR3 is TGTGCCAGCTCTGCCTGGAGAGGGGACACCGGGGAGCTGTTTTTT.

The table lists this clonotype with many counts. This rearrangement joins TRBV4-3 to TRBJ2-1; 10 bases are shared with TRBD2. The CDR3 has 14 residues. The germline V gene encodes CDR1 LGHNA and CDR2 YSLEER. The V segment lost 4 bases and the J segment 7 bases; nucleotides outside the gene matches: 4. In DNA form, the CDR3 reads TGCGCCAGCAGCCGGGGACTAGCGAGAAATGAGCAGTTCTTC. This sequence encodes CASSRGLARNEQFF.

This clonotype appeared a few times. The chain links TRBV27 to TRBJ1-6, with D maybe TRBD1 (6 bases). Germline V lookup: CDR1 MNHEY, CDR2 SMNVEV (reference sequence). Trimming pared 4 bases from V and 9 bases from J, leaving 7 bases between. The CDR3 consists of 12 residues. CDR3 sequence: CASSSQGSPLHF. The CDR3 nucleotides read TGTGCCAGCAGTTCACAGGGTTCACCCCTCCACTTT.

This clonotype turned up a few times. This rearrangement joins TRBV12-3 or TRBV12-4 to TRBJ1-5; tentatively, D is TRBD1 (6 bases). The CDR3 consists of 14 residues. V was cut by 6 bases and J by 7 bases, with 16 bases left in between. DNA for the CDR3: TGTGCCAGCAGCCCGATGGGGGCGGGACAGCCCCAGCATTTT. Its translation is CASSPMGAGQPQHF.

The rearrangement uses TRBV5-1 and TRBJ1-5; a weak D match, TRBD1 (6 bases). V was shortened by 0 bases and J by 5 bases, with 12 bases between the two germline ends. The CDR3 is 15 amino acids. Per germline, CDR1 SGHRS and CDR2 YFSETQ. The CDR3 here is CASSLAPGGHQPQHF. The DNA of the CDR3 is TGCGCCAGCAGCTTGGCGCCCGGGGGGCATCAGCCCCAGCATTTT.

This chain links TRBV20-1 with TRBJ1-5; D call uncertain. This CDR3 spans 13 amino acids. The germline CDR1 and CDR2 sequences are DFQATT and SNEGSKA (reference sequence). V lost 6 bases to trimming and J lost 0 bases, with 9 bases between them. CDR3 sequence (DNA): TGCAGTGCCCTTGGGAATAGCAATCAGCCCCAGCATTTT. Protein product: CSALGNSNQPQHF.

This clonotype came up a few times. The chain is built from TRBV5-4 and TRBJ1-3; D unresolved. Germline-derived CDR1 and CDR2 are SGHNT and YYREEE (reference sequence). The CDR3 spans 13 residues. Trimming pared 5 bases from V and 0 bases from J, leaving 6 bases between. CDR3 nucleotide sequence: TGTGCCAGCAGTTATAACTCTGGAAACACCATATATTTT. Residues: CASSYNSGNTIYF. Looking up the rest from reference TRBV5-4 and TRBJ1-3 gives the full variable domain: ETGVTQSPTHLIKTRGQQVTLRCSSQSGHNTVSWYQQALGQGPQFIFQYYREEENGRGNFPPRFSGLQFPNYSSELNVNALELDDSALYLCASSYNSGNTIYFGEGSWLTVV.

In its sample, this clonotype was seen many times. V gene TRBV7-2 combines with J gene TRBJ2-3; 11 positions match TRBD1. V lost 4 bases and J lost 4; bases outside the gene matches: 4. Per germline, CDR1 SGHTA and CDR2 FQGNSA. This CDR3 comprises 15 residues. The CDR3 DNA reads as TGTGCCAGCAGCTCCGGGACAGGGGGGCCAGATACGCAGTATTTT. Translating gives CASSSGTGGPDTQYF.

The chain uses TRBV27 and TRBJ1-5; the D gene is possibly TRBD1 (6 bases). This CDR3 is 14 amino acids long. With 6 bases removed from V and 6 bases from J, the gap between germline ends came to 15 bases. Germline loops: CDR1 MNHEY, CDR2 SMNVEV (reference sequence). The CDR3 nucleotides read TGTGCCAGCAGATTTCGGGGGGCGGGTCAGCCCCAGCATTTT. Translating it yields CASRFRGAGQPQHF.

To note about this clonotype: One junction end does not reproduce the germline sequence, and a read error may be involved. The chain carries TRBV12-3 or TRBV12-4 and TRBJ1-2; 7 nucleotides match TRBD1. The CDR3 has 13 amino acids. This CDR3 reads CASSFNEYRDSSF. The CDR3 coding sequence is TGTGCCAGCAGTTTCAACGAGTACAGGGACAGTTCCTTC.